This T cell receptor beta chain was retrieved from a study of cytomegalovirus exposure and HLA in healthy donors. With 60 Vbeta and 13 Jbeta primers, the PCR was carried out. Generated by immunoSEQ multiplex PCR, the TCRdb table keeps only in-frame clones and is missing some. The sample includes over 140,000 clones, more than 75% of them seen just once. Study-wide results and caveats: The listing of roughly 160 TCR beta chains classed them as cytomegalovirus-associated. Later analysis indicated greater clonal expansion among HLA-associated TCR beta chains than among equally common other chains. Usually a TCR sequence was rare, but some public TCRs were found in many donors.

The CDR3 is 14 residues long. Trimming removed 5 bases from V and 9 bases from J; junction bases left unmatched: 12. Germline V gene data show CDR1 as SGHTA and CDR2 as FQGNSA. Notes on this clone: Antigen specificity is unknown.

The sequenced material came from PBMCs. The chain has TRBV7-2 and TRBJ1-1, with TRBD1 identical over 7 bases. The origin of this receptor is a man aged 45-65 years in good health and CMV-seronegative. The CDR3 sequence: CASSPTGTDIKAFF. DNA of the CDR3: TGTGCCAGCAGCCCCACCGGGACAGATATAAAAGCTTTCTTT.